This T cell receptor (beta chain) was documented in a study of cytomegalovirus exposure and HLA in healthy donors. Vbeta (60) and Jbeta (13) primers were used in the PCR. This table comes from immunoSEQ multiplex PCR, and its TCRdb copy is limited to in-frame clones, with some not included. Here the sample spans 150,000 to 200,000 clones, approximately 79% being singletons. CDR1 is ENHRY, CDR2 SYGVKD, per germline. V dropped 4 bases and J dropped 0 bases, with 12 bases sitting between them. CDR3 length equals 15 residues. The chain has TRBV10-3 and TRBJ1-2; a possible D gene is TRBD1 (6 bases). The sequence derives from a woman in her forties in good health and CMV-seronegative. The sequencing input was PBMCs. CDR3 sequence reads: CAISGRQDTNYGYTF. The CDR3 DNA is TGTGCCATCAGTGGGCGACAGGATACTAACTATGGCTACACCTTC.